Following are 31 T cell receptor beta chains from one sample sequenced in a study of blood T cell repertoires in COVID-19. The protocol was immunoSEQ multiplex PCR, while the TCRdb copy is restricted to in-frame clones and leaves out a portion. The repertoire holds under 300,000 clones, with approximately 85% as singletons. The source material was peripheral blood. The receptor set was obtained from a woman between 65 and 79 years old with acute or convalescent COVID-19.

CDR3 amino acids: CASSFLSATNEKLFF. CDR3 DNA sequence: TGCGCCAGCAGCTTCTTGTCTGCAACTAATGAAAAACTGTTTTTT. The chain couples TRBV5-1 to TRBJ1-4, with D uncertain. The CDR3 is 15 residues long. V shed 2 bases and J shed 0 bases, with 8 bases lying between them. The germline CDR1 and CDR2 sequences are SGHRS and YFSETQ.

The genes are TRBV18 and TRBJ2-2, with D perhaps TRBD2 (6 bases). The V and J ends lost 3 bases and 4 bases respectively, with 12 bases between them. The CDR3 extends over 15 amino acids. Germline loops: CDR1 KGHSH, CDR2 LQKENI. The CDR3 DNA reads TGTGCCAGCTCACCGCCCGGGGGACTCACCGGGGAGCTGTTTTTT. This gives the protein CASSPPGGLTGELFF.

This chain links TRBV18 with TRBJ2-5, with D perhaps TRBD1 (6 bases). This CDR3 region has 17 residues. CDR1 and CDR2 from the germline V gene are KGHSH and LQKENI. Between the trimmed V and J ends, which lost 0 bases and 1 base, there was a span of 15 bases. CDR3: CASSPPTTLDSQETQYF. CDR3 in DNA: TGTGCCAGCTCACCACCGACAACTTTGGACAGCCAAGAGACCCAGTACTTC.

The chain is built from TRBV6-5 and TRBJ2-7; 8 nucleotides align to TRBD1. Trimming cost V 4 bases and J 4 bases; bases outside gene matches: 9. The CDR3 covers 15 residues. Germline V gene sequence: CDR1 MNHEY, CDR2 SVGAGI. Written as DNA, the CDR3 is TGTGCCAGCAGTTCCTGGACAGGGTGGGGATACGAGCAGTACTTC. As protein: CASSSWTGWGYEQYF.

The chain employs TRBV12-3 or TRBV12-4 and TRBJ1-1, with 8 bases matching TRBD1. V lost 5 bases, J lost 6 bases, and 5 bases stayed unmatched. The CDR3 has 13 amino acids. CDR3 protein: CASSAQTGAEAFF. CDR3 coding DNA: TGTGCCAGCAGTGCCCAGACAGGGGCTGAAGCTTTCTTT.

The rearrangement uses TRBV6-5 and TRBJ2-7; 8 bases align to TRBD1. Germline V gene sequence: CDR1 MNHEY, CDR2 SVGAGI. J gave up 7 bases and V 0 bases, and 8 bases lay outside the gene matches. The CDR3 length is 15 residues. The CDR3 coding sequence is TGTGCCAGCAGTTACTCGACCAGGGGGCTGAGTGAGCAGTACTTC. This encodes CASSYSTRGLSEQYF.

The sample holds one count of this clone. This rearrangement joins TRBV3-1 (or the pseudogene TRBV3-2) to TRBJ2-7; 9 bases fit TRBD1. The CDR3 is 14 residues long. The germline gives CDR1 LGHDT, CDR2 YNNKEL (reference sequence). J gave up 6 bases and V 4 bases, and 7 bases lay outside the gene matches. The CDR3 region is CASSRRDRESEQYF. The DNA for the CDR3 is TGTGCCAGCAGCCGCCGGGACAGGGAGAGCGAGCAGTACTTC.

The CDR3 nucleotides are TGTGCCAGCAGCATCGGGACTAGCGGGCACTCAGATACGCAGTATTTT. Translation gives CASSIGTSGHSDTQYF. The chain is built from TRBV11-2 and TRBJ2-3; 12 bases map to TRBD2. Per the germline V gene, CDR1 is SGHAT and CDR2 is FQNNGV. V was pared by 5 bases and J by 4 bases, with 7 bases of the junction left unmatched. The CDR3 loop spans 16 amino acids.

The genes are TRBV5-1 and TRBJ2-5; 8 bases map to TRBD2. Germline loops: CDR1 SGHRS, CDR2 YFSETQ. The CDR3 consists of 15 residues. V was clipped by 4 bases and J by 1 base; unmatched bases: 6. The CDR3 loop is CASSREGPFQETQYF. The CDR3 DNA is TGCGCCAGCAGCCGGGAGGGTCCTTTCCAAGAGACCCAGTACTTC.

V usage is TRBV12-3 or TRBV12-4 and J usage is TRBJ1-2; D gene unclear. Trimming shortened V by 6 bases and J by 6 bases, and 11 bases separated the two germline ends. CDR3 length equals 12 residues. The CDR3, as DNA: TGTGCCAGCAGCCGACTACCGAATGGCTACACCTTC. Translated, it gives CASSRLPNGYTF.

The chain is built from TRBV5-1 and TRBJ2-5; TRBD2 agrees at 8 bases. The CDR3 is 13 residues long. CDR1 is SGHRS and CDR2 is YFSETQ in the germline V gene. V shed 10 bases, J shed 5 bases, and the junction held 10 bases outside the gene matches. The CDR3 spells CAGGTSPTETQYF. CDR3 sequence (DNA): TGCGCCGGGGGGACTAGTCCAACGGAGACCCAGTACTTC.

This clone showed up just once. V and J are TRBV5-1 and TRBJ2-2, with a tentative D call TRBD2 (5 bases). V lost 0 bases, J lost 5 bases, and 11 bases lay in between. Germline-derived CDR1 and CDR2 are SGHRS and YFSETQ. The CDR3 runs 15 residues. The CDR3 is CASSLVTRRTGELFF. In DNA, the CDR3 is TGCGCCAGCAGCTTGGTTACTAGACGGACCGGGGAGCTGTTTTTT.

The chain carries TRBV5-6 and TRBJ1-2; maybe TRBD1 (6 bases). The CDR3 loop spans 13 amino acids. Per the germline V gene, CDR1 is SGHDT and CDR2 is YYEEEE. V was cut by 4 bases and J by 8 bases, with 15 bases left in between. CDR3 bases: TGTGCCAGCAGCGCACAGGGAACGACAGGCTACACCTTC. Its protein product is CASSAQGTTGYTF.

The gene calls are TRBV5-1 and TRBJ2-2, with a tentative D call TRBD1 (6 bases). The CDR3 loop spans 15 amino acids. The germline V and J ends were trimmed by 5 bases and 5 bases, with 16 bases remaining between them. The V gene's germline CDR1 is SGHRS and CDR2 YFSETQ. DNA of the CDR3: TGCGCCAGCAGTCGACAGGATGGAGTTACCGGGGAGCTGTTTTTT. Amino acid sequence: CASSRQDGVTGELFF.

This clone occurred once. CDR3 loop: CASRRGRGGTDTQYF. CDR3 DNA: TGTGCCAGCCGTAGGGGGCGGGGGGGGACAGATACGCAGTATTTT. J is TRBJ2-3 and V is TRBV11-2; 9 positions match TRBD2. With V trimmed by 8 bases and J by 3 bases, 9 bases remained unmatched. This CDR3 region has 15 residues. Looked up from germline, CDR1 is SGHAT and CDR2 is FQNNGV.

CDR3 coding DNA: TGCGCCAGCAGCCACACTAGCGGGGGGGCCTGGAATACGCAGTATTTT. Translation: CASSHTSGGAWNTQYF. The chain is built from TRBV4-1 and TRBJ2-3, with 13 bases lining up with TRBD2. V lost 3 bases and J lost 7; bases outside the gene matches: 7. This CDR3 comprises 16 residues. The germline gives CDR1 MGHRA, CDR2 YSYEKL.

This chain joins TRBV7-8 and TRBJ1-2; D is possibly TRBD1 (5 bases). V was shortened by 1 base and J by 0 bases, with 18 bases between the two germline ends. Germline loops: CDR1 SGHVS, CDR2 FQNEAQ. The CDR3 runs to 18 residues. In DNA form, the CDR3 reads TGTGCCAGCAGCTTAGTTCCCCTGGGGCCTGGGGCTAACTATGGCTACACCTTC. Protein: CASSLVPLGPGANYGYTF. Full variable domain (outside the CDR3, taken from reference TRBV7-8 and TRBJ1-2): GAGVSQSPRYKVAKRGQDVALRCDPISGHVSLFWYQQALGQGPEFLTYFQNEAQLDKSGLPSDRFFAERPEGSVSTLKIQRTQQEDSAVYLCASSLVPLGPGANYGYTFGSGTRLTVV.

This chain connects TRBV7-2 to TRBJ2-5, with 9 bases lining up with TRBD2. The ends lost 6 bases at V and 1 base at J; junction bases unmatched: 15. The V gene's germline CDR1 is SGHTA and CDR2 FQGNSA. CDR3 size: 18 residues. CDR3 sequence: CASSSGNTAAGGQETQYF. CDR3 in DNA: TGTGCCAGCAGTTCCGGTAATACGGCAGCGGGGGGCCAAGAGACCCAGTACTTC.

V usage is TRBV6-4 and J usage is TRBJ1-1; maybe TRBD1 (6 bases). The CDR3 covers 12 residues. Between the trimmed V and J ends, which lost 9 bases and 5 bases, there was a span of 13 bases. Germline loops: CDR1 MRHNA, CDR2 SNTAGT. The chain's CDR3 is CARQGYRTEAFF. The CDR3 DNA reads as TGTGCCAGACAGGGTTATCGAACTGAAGCTTTCTTT.

The chain employs TRBV5-3 and TRBJ2-1; D remains unclear. TRBV5-3 counts as an open reading frame of uncertain function. This CDR3 comprises 13 residues. V lost 4 bases and J lost 4, with 9 bases in between. CDR3 DNA sequence: TGTGCCAGAAGCACCAGAAATTACAATGAGCAGTTCTTC. Its translation is CARSTRNYNEQFF.

The rearrangement links TRBV9 to TRBJ2-5, with 12 bases aligning to TRBD1. The V gene end was trimmed by 0 bases and the J gene end by 4 bases; junction bases not matched to a gene: 4. This CDR3 contains 16 residues. The V gene's germline CDR1 is SGDLS and CDR2 YYNGEE. Written as DNA, the CDR3 is TGTGCCAGCAGCGTAGGGGGGACAGGGGGCCGAGAGACCCAGTACTTC. This encodes CASSVGGTGGRETQYF.

The chain uses TRBV5-1 and TRBJ1-2; D is unclear. Germline V gene data show CDR1 as SGHRS and CDR2 as YFSETQ. V was pared by 1 base and J by 4 bases, with 11 bases between. CDR3 length equals 14 residues. CDR3 in amino acids: CASSLSGDSYGYTF. For the CDR3, the DNA is TGCGCCAGCAGCTTGTCAGGCGATTCCTATGGCTACACCTTC.

The CDR3 here is CSASGTGEAFF. The CDR3 nucleotides read TGCAGTGCTAGTGGGACAGGGGAAGCTTTCTTT. The rearrangement joins TRBV20-1 to TRBJ1-1; TRBD1 agrees at 9 bases. Trimming cost V 3 bases and J 8 bases; bases outside gene matches: 1. The CDR3 consists of 11 residues. Germline CDR1 and CDR2: DFQATT and SNEGSKA (reference sequence).

This clone was picked up one time. The V gene is TRBV10-3, the J gene TRBJ2-2; D is perhaps TRBD2 (5 bases). The V and J ends lost 4 bases and 1 base respectively, with 10 bases between them. The CDR3 consists of 15 residues. Germline V gives CDR1 ENHRY, CDR2 SYGVKD. As DNA, the CDR3 is TGTGCCATCAGTGGTACCGGGGAGAACACCGGGGAGCTGTTTTTT. Translating gives CAISGTGENTGELFF.

This chain joins TRBV21-1 and TRBJ2-1; the table calls TRBD2, which could not be checked here. TRBV21-1 is designated a pseudogene. The CDR3 has 13 amino acids. The CDR3 here is CASSKDGINEQFF. Written as DNA, the CDR3 is TGTGCCAGCAGCAAAGACGGGATCAATGAGCAGTTCTTC.

The chain links TRBV15 to TRBJ1-1; possible D gene TRBD1, 6 bases. The CDR3 is made up of 13 amino acids. The V end was cut by 9 bases, the J end by 3 bases, with 14 bases between. From germline, CDR1 is LNHNV and CDR2 YYDKDF (reference sequence). The CDR3 region has the DNA TGTGCCACAAAACAGGGCCGGGACACTGAAGCTTTCTTT. Residues: CATKQGRDTEAFF.

The chain joins TRBV3-1 (or the pseudogene TRBV3-2) to TRBJ2-7, with 12 nucleotides matching TRBD2. The length of the CDR3 is 15 residues. The trim removed 4 bases at V and 4 bases at J, leaving 5 bases unmatched. Germline CDR1 is LGHDT and CDR2 is YNNKEL (reference sequence). The DNA of the CDR3 is TGTGCCAGCAGCCCTAGCGGGGGGGCAAGGTACGAGCAGTACTTC. It yields the protein CASSPSGGARYEQYF.

The rearrangement joins TRBV7-9 to TRBJ1-1; D gene uncertain. In germline, CDR1 is SEHNR, CDR2 FQNEAQ (reference sequence). V was cut by 2 bases and J by 1 base, with 5 bases left in between. This CDR3 is built from 13 residues. The CDR3 nucleotides are TGTGCCAGCAGCTTATGGCCGAACACTGAAGCTTTCTTT. Translated, it gives CASSLWPNTEAFF.

The rearrangement links TRBV11-2 to TRBJ2-1; no clear D. V lost 1 base and J 4 bases, leaving 8 bases between the germline ends. The CDR3 sequence is 14 residues long. The germline CDR1 and CDR2 sequences are SGHAT and FQNNGV. The CDR3 is CASSLGSGYNEQFF. The CDR3 DNA sequence: TGTGCCAGCAGCTTAGGTTCCGGTTACAATGAGCAGTTCTTC.

The rearrangement links TRBV15 to TRBJ2-5; D may be TRBD2 (6 bases). V lost 1 base, J lost 5 bases, and 11 bases lay in between. CDR1 LNHNV and CDR2 YYDKDF come from the germline V gene (reference sequence). The CDR3 loop spans 14 amino acids. The CDR3 region is CATSRALGGETQYF. The CDR3 nucleotides are TGTGCCACCAGCAGAGCTTTGGGGGGTGAGACCCAGTACTTC. Full variable domain (remainder filled in from reference TRBV15 and TRBJ2-5): DAMVIQNPRYQVTQFGKPVTLSCSQTLNHNVMYWYQQKSSQAPKLLFHYYDKDFNNEADTPDNFQSRRPNTSFCFLDIRSPGLGDTAMYLCATSRALGGETQYFGPGTRLLVL.

CDR3 residues: CASSSGGQEEKLFF. CDR3 DNA: TGCGCCAGCAGCTCCGGGGGTCAGGAGGAAAAACTGTTTTTT. The rearrangement uses TRBV5-1 and TRBJ1-4, with a weak D call TRBD1 (5 bases). With 3 bases removed from V and 8 bases from J, the gap between germline ends came to 14 bases. The CDR3 totals 14 residues. CDR1 is SGHRS and CDR2 is YFSETQ in the germline V gene.